This T cell receptor beta chain emerged from a study of T cell changes during pregnancy in multiple sclerosis. Assay: immunoSEQ multiplex PCR; the TCRdb copy retains only in-frame clones and omits some. The table has tens of thousands of clones, 80% to 95% seen once; the top ten hold over 3.5%. CDR3 length equals 13 residues. Per the germline V gene, CDR1 is SGHAT and CDR2 is FQNNGV. V gave up 2 bases and J gave up 3 bases, with 7 bases separating them. The chain recombines TRBV11-2 with TRBJ2-5; unclear D gene. The sequences come from peripheral blood, collected after pregnancy. This receptor was obtained from a female donor in good health, enrolled as a control in a pregnancy study. The CDR3 sequence is CASSLMSEETQYF. In DNA, the CDR3 is TGTGCCAGCAGCTTAATGTCGGAAGAGACCCAGTACTTC.